A selection of T cell receptor beta chains follows, all from one sample in a study of T cell changes during pregnancy in multiple sclerosis. Profiling relied on immunoSEQ multiplex PCR, and the TCRdb table lists in-frame clones only, not all of them. Of 45,000 to 65,000 clones in the sample, over 80% were seen once. Sequences were derived from CD4+ T cells from peripheral blood mononuclear cells, sampled after pregnancy. These receptor sequences come from a female donor with multiple sclerosis, enrolled in a pregnancy study. Both conserved end residues are part of each CDR3. Each record gives: J gene, clone size, D gene, V gene, CDR3 protein, CDR3 DNA. D genes are given only for firm matches. Clone size is not always given. Where it is, it says once, few, many or a class for expanded clones.

TRBJ2-6,NA,TRBD1,TRBV19,CASSITGRGLSGANVLTF,TGTGCCAGTAGTATCACCGGCAGGGGGCTTTCTGGGGCCAACGTCCTGACTTTC
TRBJ2-7,NA,TRBD2,TRBV7-2,CASSHSGSGTYEQYF,TGTGCCAGCAGCCATAGCGGGAGTGGGACCTACGAGCAGTACTTC
TRBJ2-2,NA,TRBD1,TRBV7-6,CASTRQGTLSGTGELFF,TGTGCCAGCACCAGACAGGGGACCCTAAGTGGCACCGGGGAGCTGTTTTTT
TRBJ2-7,NA,NA,TRBV5-1,CASSGEPLGSSYEQYF,TGCGCCAGCAGCGGCGAGCCCCTAGGGAGCTCCTACGAGCAGTACTTC
TRBJ2-4,NA,TRBD1,TRBV19,CASSLDRGMDIQYF,TGTGCCAGTAGTTTGGACAGGGGCATGGACATTCAGTACTTC
TRBJ1-4,few,TRBD1,TRBV4-2,CASRRLQGADEKLFF,TGTGCCAGCAGGAGACTACAGGGGGCAGATGAAAAACTGTTTTTT
TRBJ2-3,NA,TRBD2,TRBV11-3,CASSLAGGPTDTQYF,TGTGCCAGCAGCTTAGCGGGAGGGCCCACAGATACGCAGTATTTT
TRBJ2-7,NA,NA,TRBV18,CASSPGQDYEQYF,TGTGCCAGCTCTCCGGGACAAGATTACGAGCAGTACTTC
TRBJ2-2,NA,TRBD1,TRBV9,CASTGQGLTGELFF,TGTGCCAGCACCGGACAGGGCTTAACCGGGGAGCTGTTTTTT
TRBJ2-3,few,NA,TRBV28,CASSPGTLAIGSTDTQYF,TGTGCCAGCAGTCCAGGGACTCTTGCGATAGGTAGCACAGATACGCAGTATTTT
TRBJ2-1,NA,TRBD1,TRBV4-3,CASSQAGAGGINEQFF,TGCGCCAGCAGCCAAGCAGGGGCAGGGGGTATCAATGAGCAGTTCTTC
TRBJ1-1,NA,NA,TRBV5-1,CASSLGKENTEAFF,TGCGCCAGCAGCCTCGGGAAAGAGAACACTGAAGCTTTCTTT
TRBJ1-5,NA,NA,TRBV29-1,CSFGQYQPQHF,TGCAGCTTCGGACAGTATCAGCCCCAGCATTTT
TRBJ2-1,NA,NA,TRBV5-1,CASGRGGNSYNEQFF,TGCGCCAGCGGAAGGGGGGGGAATTCCTACAATGAGCAGTTCTTC
TRBJ2-1,NA,NA,TRBV9,CASSRDNEQFF,TGTGCCAGCAGCCGCGACAATGAGCAGTTCTTC
TRBJ2-7,once,TRBD1,TRBV29-1,CSVERDRGYEQYF,TGCAGCGTTGAAAGGGACAGGGGATACGAGCAGTACTTC
TRBJ2-3,NA,NA,TRBV7-2,CASRPGTSSTDTQYF,TGTGCCAGCAGGCCCGGGACTTCAAGCACAGATACGCAGTATTTT
TRBJ1-2,NA,TRBD1,TRBV14,CASSQGVQDVRDSSLANYGYTF,TGTGCCAGCAGCCAAGGTGTACAGGACGTGAGGGACAGCTCGTTAGCTAACTATGGCTACACCTTC
TRBJ2-7,NA,TRBD1,TRBV9,CASSPGQFYEQYF,TGTGCCAGCAGCCCGGGACAGTTCTACGAGCAGTACTTC
TRBJ2-1,NA,NA,TRBV25-1,CASSLLALGYNEQFF,TGTGCCAGCAGTCTTCTAGCCTTGGGGTACAATGAGCAGTTCTTC
TRBJ1-3,NA,TRBD1,TRBV29-1,CSVDGQGAGNTIYF,TGCAGCGTTGACGGACAGGGGGCCGGAAACACCATATATTTT
TRBJ2-7,once,TRBD1,TRBV7-2,CASSFGQGSYEQYF,TGTGCCAGCAGCTTTGGACAGGGGAGCTACGAGCAGTACTTC
TRBJ2-7,many,TRBD2,TRBV9,CASSVVSGGSSEQYF,TGTGCCAGCAGCGTAGTTAGTGGCGGGAGTTCCGAGCAGTACTTC
TRBJ2-2,NA,TRBD1,TRBV5-1,CASSHGTGVQAAGELFF,TGCGCCAGCAGCCATGGGACAGGGGTTCAGGCGGCCGGGGAGCTGTTTTTT
TRBJ1-3,once,NA,TRBV28,CASSLRGTGNTIYF,TGTGCCAGCAGCTTAAGGGGAACAGGAAACACCATATATTTT
TRBJ2-5,NA,NA,TRBV7-9,CASAGETQYF,TGTGCCAGTGCGGGGGAGACCCAGTACTTC
TRBJ2-1,NA,TRBD2,TRBV7-2,CASSFVSQRDGTQFF,TGTGCCAGCAGCTTCGTCTCCCAGCGGGACGGTACGCAGTTCTTC
TRBJ2-7,NA,TRBD1,TRBV7-3,CASSSDRLRF,TGTGCCAGCAGCTCGGACAGGCTCCGCTTC
TRBJ2-1,once,TRBD2,TRBV19,CASSAGLAGWDNEQFF,TGTGCCAGTAGTGCCGGACTAGCGGGTTGGGACAATGAGCAGTTCTTC
TRBJ1-1,NA,TRBD1,TRBV23-1,CASTTGGVGGMNTEAFF,TGCGCCAGCACCACAGGGGGGGTTGGAGGGATGAACACTGAAGCTTTCTTT
TRBJ2-7,NA,TRBD1,TRBV28,CASSSSGTGYYEQYF,TGTGCCAGCAGTTCTTCCGGGACAGGCTACTACGAGCAGTACTTC
TRBJ1-3,NA,NA,TRBV5-5,CASSPGGIGNTIYF,TGTGCCAGCAGCCCCGGGGGGATTGGAAACACCATATATTTT
TRBJ1-3,NA,NA,TRBV5-4,CASSLDRGSSGNTIYF,TGTGCCAGCAGCTTGGATAGGGGAAGCTCTGGAAACACCATATATTTT
TRBJ2-5,NA,NA,TRBV5-1,CASSLELAETQYF,TGCGCCAGCAGCTTGGAGTTAGCGGAGACCCAGTACTTC
TRBJ2-3,NA,TRBD1,TRBV10-2,CASSEPGTGTNTQYF,TGCGCCAGCAGTGAGCCCGGGACAGGTACCAATACGCAGTATTTT
TRBJ1-1,NA,NA,TRBV27,CASRPSSWGNTEAFF,TGTGCCAGCAGACCATCTAGCTGGGGTAACACTGAAGCTTTCTTT
TRBJ2-1,NA,NA,TRBV7-2,CASSLAAESEQFF,TGTGCCAGCAGCTTAGCGGCCGAATCGGAGCAGTTCTTC
TRBJ2-3,NA,NA,TRBV11-3,CASSFYTDTQYF,TGTGCCAGCAGCTTTTACACAGATACGCAGTATTTT
TRBJ1-4,NA,NA,TRBV7-2,CASSFIRGVNEKLFF,TGTGCCAGCAGCTTTATCAGGGGCGTTAATGAAAAACTGTTTTTT
TRBJ2-5,NA,NA,TRBV19,CASSTVATPAETQYF,TGTGCCAGTAGTACAGTAGCCACCCCTGCCGAGACCCAGTACTTC
TRBJ2-5,NA,NA,TRBV28,CASSLPGVGGAETQYF,TGTGCCAGCAGTTTACCGGGGGTAGGGGGCGCTGAGACCCAGTACTTC
TRBJ2-1,NA,NA,TRBV19,CASSIHRTRLTSGEQFF,TGTGCCAGTAGTATACATCGGACCCGGCTGACGAGCGGTGAGCAGTTCTTC
TRBJ2-1,few,TRBD2,TRBV18,CASKTAGGGVRNEQFF,TGTGCCAGTAAGACGGCCGGCGGGGGTGTGAGGAATGAGCAGTTCTTC
TRBJ1-2,NA,NA,TRBV5-1,CASSPTGTIRAGYTF,TGCGCCAGCAGCCCCACCGGGACAATCCGCGCCGGCTACACCTTC
TRBJ2-1,NA,TRBD1,TRBV10-3,CASNSGQGANEQFF,TGTGCCTCCAATTCCGGACAGGGGGCGAATGAGCAGTTCTTC
TRBJ1-1,NA,TRBD1,TRBV13,CASSLRQGNTEAFF,TGTGCCAGCAGCTTAAGACAGGGGAACACTGAAGCTTTCTTT
TRBJ1-1,NA,NA,TRBV29-1,CSVASSGGTEAFF,TGCAGCGTTGCGTCGTCGGGGGGCACTGAAGCTTTCTTT
TRBJ1-1,NA,TRBD1,TRBV29-1,CSVRGEGAVAFF,TGCAGCGTTAGGGGTGAGGGGGCGGTAGCTTTCTTT
TRBJ2-1,NA,TRBD1,TRBV19,CASSLLGTGYNNEQFF,TGTGCCAGTAGTCTCCTCGGGACAGGGTACAACAATGAGCAGTTCTTC
TRBJ1-5,NA,NA,TRBV28,CASSLPGQMPQHF,TGTGCCAGCAGTTTACCGGGACAAATGCCCCAGCATTTT
TRBJ1-3,NA,NA,TRBV5-1,CASSLATGSSGNTIYF,TGCGCCAGCAGCTTGGCGACAGGCAGCTCTGGAAACACCATATATTTT
TRBJ2-3,once,TRBD1,TRBV2,CASSEDRGWTDTQYF,TGTGCCAGCAGTGAAGACAGGGGCTGGACAGATACGCAGTATTTT
TRBJ2-5,NA,TRBD2,TRBV28,CASSLGGREETQYF,TGTGCCAGCAGTTTAGGAGGGAGGGAGGAGACCCAGTACTTC
TRBJ2-7,NA,NA,TRBV10-2,CASMRPGGMSSYEQYF,TGCGCCAGCATGAGGCCCGGCGGGATGAGCTCCTACGAGCAGTACTTC